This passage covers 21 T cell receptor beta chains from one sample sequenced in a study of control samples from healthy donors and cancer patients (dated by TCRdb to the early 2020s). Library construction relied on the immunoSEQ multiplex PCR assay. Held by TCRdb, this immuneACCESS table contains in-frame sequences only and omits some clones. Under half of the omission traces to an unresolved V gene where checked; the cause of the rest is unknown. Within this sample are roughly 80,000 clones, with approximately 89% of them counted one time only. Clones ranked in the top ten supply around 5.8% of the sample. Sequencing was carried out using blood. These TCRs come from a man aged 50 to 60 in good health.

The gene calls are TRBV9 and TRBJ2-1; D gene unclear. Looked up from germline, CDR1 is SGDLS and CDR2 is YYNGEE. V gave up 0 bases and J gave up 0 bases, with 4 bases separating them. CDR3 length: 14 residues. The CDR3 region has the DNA TGTGCCAGCAGCGTAGGAGGCTCCTACAATGAGCAGTTCTTC. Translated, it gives CASSVGGSYNEQFF. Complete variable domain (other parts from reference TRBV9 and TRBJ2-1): DSGVTQTPKHLITATGQRVTLRCSPRSGDLSVYWYQQSLDQGLQFLIQYYNGEERAKGNILERFSAQQFPDLHSELNLSSLELGDSALYFCASSVGGSYNEQFFGPGTRLTVL.

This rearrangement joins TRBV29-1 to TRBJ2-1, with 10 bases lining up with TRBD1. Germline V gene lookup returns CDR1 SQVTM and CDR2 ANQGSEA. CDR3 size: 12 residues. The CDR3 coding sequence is TGCTACGGGACAGGGGTCTACAATGAGCAGTTCTTC. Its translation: CYGTGVYNEQFF.

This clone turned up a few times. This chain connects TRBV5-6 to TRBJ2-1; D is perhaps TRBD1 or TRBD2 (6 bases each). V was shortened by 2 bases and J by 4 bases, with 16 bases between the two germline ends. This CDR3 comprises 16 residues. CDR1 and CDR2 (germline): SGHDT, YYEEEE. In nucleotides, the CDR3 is TGTGCCAGCAGCTTACTTTCGGGGGCGTTTTACAATGAGCAGTTCTTC. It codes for CASSLLSGAFYNEQFF.

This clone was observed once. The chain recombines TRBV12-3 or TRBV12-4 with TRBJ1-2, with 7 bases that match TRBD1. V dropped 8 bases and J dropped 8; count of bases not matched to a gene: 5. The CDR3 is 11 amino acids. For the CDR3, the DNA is TGTGCCAGCCAGACAGGGAACGGCTACACCTTC. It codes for CASQTGNGYTF.

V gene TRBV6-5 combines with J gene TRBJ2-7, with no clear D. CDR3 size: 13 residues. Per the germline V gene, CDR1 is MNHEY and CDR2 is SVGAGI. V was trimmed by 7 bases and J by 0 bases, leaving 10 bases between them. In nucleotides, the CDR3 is TGTGCCAGCAAAAAGGGCGGCTCCTACGAGCAGTACTTC. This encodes CASKKGGSYEQYF.

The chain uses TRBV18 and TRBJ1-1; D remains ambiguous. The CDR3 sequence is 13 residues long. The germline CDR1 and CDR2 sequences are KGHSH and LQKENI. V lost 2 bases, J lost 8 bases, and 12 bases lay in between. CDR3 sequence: CASSPMAGVEAFF. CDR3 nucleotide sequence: TGTGCCAGCTCACCAATGGCCGGCGTAGAAGCTTTCTTT.

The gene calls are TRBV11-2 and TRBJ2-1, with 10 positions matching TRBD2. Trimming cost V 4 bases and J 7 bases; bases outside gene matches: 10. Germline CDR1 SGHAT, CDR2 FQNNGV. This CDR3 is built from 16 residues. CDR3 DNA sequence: TGTGCCAGCAGCTCCCAAGTGAGCGGGGGGGCAAATGAGCAGTTCTTC. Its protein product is CASSSQVSGGANEQFF.

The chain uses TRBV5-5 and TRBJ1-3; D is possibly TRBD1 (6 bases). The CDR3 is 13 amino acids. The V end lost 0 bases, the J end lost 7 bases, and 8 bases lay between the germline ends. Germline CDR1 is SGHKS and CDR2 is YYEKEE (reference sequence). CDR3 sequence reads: CASSLGQGNTIYF. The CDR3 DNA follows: TGTGCCAGCAGCTTGGGTCAGGGGAACACCATATATTTT.

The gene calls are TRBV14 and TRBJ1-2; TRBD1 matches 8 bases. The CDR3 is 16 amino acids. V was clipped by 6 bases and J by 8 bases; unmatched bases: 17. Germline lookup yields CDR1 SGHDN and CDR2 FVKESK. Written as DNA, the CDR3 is TGTGCCAGCAGTCGAGGACAGGGTGATGTGTATATGGGCTACACCTTC. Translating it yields CASSRGQGDVYMGYTF.

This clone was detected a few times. CDR3 nucleotides: TGCGCCAGCAGCACCGGGACAACTAATTCACCCCTCCACTTT. Protein product: CASSTGTTNSPLHF. This chain joins TRBV5-1 and TRBJ1-6, with a weak D call TRBD1 (6 bases). With 4 bases removed from V and 6 bases from J, the gap between germline ends came to 11 bases. CDR1 is SGHRS, CDR2 YFSETQ, per germline. The CDR3 sequence is 14 residues long.

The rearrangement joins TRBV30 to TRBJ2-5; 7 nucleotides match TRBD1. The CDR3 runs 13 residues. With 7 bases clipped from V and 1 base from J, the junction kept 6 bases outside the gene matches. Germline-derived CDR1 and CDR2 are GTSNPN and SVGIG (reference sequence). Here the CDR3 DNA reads TGTGCCTTTCGGACAGGTAGCCAAGAGACCCAGTACTTC. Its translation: CAFRTGSQETQYF.

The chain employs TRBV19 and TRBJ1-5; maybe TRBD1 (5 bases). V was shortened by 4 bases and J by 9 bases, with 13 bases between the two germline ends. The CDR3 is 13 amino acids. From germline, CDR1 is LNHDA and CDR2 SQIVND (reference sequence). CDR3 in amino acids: CASSTDEDRPQHF. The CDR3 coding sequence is TGTGCCAGTAGTACCGATGAAGACAGGCCCCAGCATTTT.

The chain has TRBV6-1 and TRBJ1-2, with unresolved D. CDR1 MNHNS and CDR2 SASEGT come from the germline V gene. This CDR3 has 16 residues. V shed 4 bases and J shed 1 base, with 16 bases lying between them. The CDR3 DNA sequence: TGTGCCAGCAGTGCGACATCCACCCTCAGTAACTATGGCTACACCTTC. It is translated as CASSATSTLSNYGYTF.

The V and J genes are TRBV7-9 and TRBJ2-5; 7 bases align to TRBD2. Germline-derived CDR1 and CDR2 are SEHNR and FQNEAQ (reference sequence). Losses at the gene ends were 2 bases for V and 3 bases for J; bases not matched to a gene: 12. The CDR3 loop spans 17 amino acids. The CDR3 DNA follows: TGTGCCAGCAGCTTATACCGGGGGGAGTTGGGAAAAGAGACCCAGTACTTC. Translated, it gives CASSLYRGELGKETQYF.

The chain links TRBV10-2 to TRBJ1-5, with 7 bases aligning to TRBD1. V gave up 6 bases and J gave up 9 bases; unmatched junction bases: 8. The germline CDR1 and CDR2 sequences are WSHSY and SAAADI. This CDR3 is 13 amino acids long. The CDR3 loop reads CASSQTGDGPQHF. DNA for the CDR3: TGCGCCAGCAGCCAAACAGGGGATGGGCCCCAGCATTTT.

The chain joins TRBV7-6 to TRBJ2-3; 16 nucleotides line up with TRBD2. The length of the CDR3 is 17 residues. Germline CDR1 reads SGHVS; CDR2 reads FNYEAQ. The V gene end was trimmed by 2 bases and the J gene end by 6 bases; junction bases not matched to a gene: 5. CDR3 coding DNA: TGTGCCAGCAGCTTACTACCGGGACTAGCGGGAGGGGATACGCAGTATTTT. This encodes CASSLLPGLAGGDTQYF.

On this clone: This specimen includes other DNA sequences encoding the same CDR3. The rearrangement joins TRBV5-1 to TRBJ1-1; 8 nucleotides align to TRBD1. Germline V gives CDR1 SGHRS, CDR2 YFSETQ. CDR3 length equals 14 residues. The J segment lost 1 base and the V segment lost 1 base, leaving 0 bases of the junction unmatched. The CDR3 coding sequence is TGCGCCAGCAGCTTGACAGGGGGGAACACTGAAGCTTTCTTT. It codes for CASSLTGGNTEAFF.

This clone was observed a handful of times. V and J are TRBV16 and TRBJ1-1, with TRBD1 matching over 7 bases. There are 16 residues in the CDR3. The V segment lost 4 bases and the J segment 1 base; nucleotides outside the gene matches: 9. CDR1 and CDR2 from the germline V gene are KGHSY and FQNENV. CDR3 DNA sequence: TGTGCCAGCAGCCCCGGACAGGATGTTGGGAACACTGAAGCTTTCTTT. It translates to CASSPGQDVGNTEAFF.

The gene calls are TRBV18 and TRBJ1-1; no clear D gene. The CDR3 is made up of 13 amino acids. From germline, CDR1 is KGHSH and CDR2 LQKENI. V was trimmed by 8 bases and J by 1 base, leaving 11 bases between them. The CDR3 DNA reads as TGTGCCAGCCACGAATCAGAGAACACTGAAGCTTTCTTT. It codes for CASHESENTEAFF.

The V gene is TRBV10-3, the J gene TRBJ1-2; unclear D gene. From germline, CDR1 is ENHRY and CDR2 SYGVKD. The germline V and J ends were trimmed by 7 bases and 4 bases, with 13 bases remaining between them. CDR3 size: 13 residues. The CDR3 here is CAITLYEGYGYTF. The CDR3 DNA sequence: TGTGCCATCACCCTGTATGAAGGCTATGGCTACACCTTC.

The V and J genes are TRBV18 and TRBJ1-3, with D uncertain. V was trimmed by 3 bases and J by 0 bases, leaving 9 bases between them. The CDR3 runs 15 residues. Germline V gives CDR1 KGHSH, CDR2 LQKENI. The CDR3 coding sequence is TGTGCCAGCTCACCCATAGCGGACTCTGGAAACACCATATATTTT. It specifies CASSPIADSGNTIYF.